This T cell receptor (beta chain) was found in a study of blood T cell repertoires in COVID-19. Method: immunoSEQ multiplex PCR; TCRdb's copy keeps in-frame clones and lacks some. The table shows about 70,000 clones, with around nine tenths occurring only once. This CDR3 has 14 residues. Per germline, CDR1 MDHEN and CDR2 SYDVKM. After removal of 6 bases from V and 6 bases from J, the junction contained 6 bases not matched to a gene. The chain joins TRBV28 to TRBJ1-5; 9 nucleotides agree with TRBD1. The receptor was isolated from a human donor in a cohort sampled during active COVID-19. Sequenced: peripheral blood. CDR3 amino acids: CASRLQGASQPQHF. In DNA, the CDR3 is TGTGCCAGCAGGTTACAGGGGGCGAGTCAGCCCCAGCATTTT.